The rows below give T cell receptor beta chains drawn from one sample of a study of cytomegalovirus exposure and HLA in healthy donors. Using immunoSEQ multiplex PCR, the repertoire was profiled, and TCRdb retains in-frame clones only, with some absent. Of approximately 54,000 clones in the sample, approximately 77% are singletons; the top ten hold under 3.5%. The material sequenced was PBMCs. The receptors were gathered from a woman between 18 and 29 years old in good health and CMV-seronegative. CDR3s include the opening cysteine and the closing phenylalanine or tryptophan. The order of the fields is J gene, V gene, D gene, clone size, CDR3 DNA, CDR3 protein. D genes are given only for firm matches. Rows may omit the clone size; those that give it use once, few, many or a size class.

>TRBJ1-2|TRBV9|TRBD1|once
TGTGCCAGCAGCGTTAAAGGGGGCTCATATGGCTACACCTTC
CASSVKGGSYGYTF
>TRBJ2-4|TRBV27|TRBD2|-
TGTGCCAGCAGTCAGAAGGGGGGGACTAGCGGGAACCTAGCCAAAAACAGTCAGTACTTC
CASSQKGGTSGNLAKNSQYF
>TRBJ2-7|TRBV15|TRBD1|-
TGTGCCACCAGCCGGCAGACAGGGGGTTACGAGCAGTACTTC
CATSRQTGGYEQYF
>TRBJ2-3|TRBV7-8|-|once
TGTGCCAGCAGAAGACAGACCACAGATACGCAGTATTTT
CASRRQTTDTQYF
>TRBJ2-7|TRBV10-3|TRBD2|-
TGTGCCATCAGTGAGACCCGACTAGCCGGGTTGGCCTACGAGCAGTACTTC
CAISETRLAGLAYEQYF
>TRBJ2-7|TRBV6-5|TRBD1|-
TGTGCCAGCAGATTCCAGGGACAGGGGGCTTACGAGCAGTACTTC
CASRFQGQGAYEQYF
>TRBJ1-6|TRBV10-2|-|-
TGCGCCAGCAGCGAGGTGGGGGCGCCCCGTAATTCACCCCTCCACTTT
CASSEVGAPRNSPLHF
>TRBJ1-2|TRBV4-2|-|-
TGTGCCAGCAGCCAATATTCCCAGGCAAACTATGGCTACACCTTC
CASSQYSQANYGYTF
>TRBJ1-1|TRBV28|-|few
TGTGCCAGCCTTAAGTCCGGGAGACAGTTGAATTCTTTCTTT
CASLKSGRQLNSFF
>TRBJ2-7|TRBV7-9|-|-
TGTGCCAGCGGCTACGATAGCGAGCAGTACTTC
CASGYDSEQYF
>TRBJ2-2|TRBV6-4|TRBD2|-
TGTGCCAGCAGTGAGGGGGGGGCCGGGGAGCTGTTTTTT
CASSEGGAGELFF
>TRBJ2-2|TRBV27|TRBD2|-
TGTGCCAGCAGTTCCACTAGCGGGAGATTGGCCGGGGAGCTGTTTTTT
CASSSTSGRLAGELFF
>TRBJ1-1|TRBV6-4|TRBD1|once
TGTGCCAGCAGGAGGACAGGGAACACTGAAGCTTTCTTT
CASRRTGNTEAFF
>TRBJ1-5|TRBV30|-|-
TGTGCCTGGAGTGCCGGGACCTACGGGAGGCCCCAGCATTTT
CAWSAGTYGRPQHF
>TRBJ2-1|TRBV7-8|TRBD2|-
TGTGCCAGCGCCACCCCCGGGACTAGGGGGTACAATGAGCAGTTCTTC
CASATPGTRGYNEQFF
>TRBJ1-1|TRBV7-3|-|-
TGTGCCAGCAGCCCCAGTAGGGGCACTGAAGCTTTCTTT
CASSPSRGTEAFF
>TRBJ2-2|TRBV19|TRBD1|-
TGTGCCAGTAGTGGGGGACAGGCCCTGGGGGAGCTGTTTTTT
CASSGGQALGELFF